The source of this T cell receptor (beta chain) is a study of memory CD4+ T cells and cytomegalovirus serostatus. Overall study: Of the healthy Belgian adults, under 10 were CMV seropositive and 20 to 30 seronegative.

Single viable CD3+CD4+CD8-CD45RO+ cells were sorted as the memory CD4+ T cells. Study-wide findings and caveats: The CMV-associated TCR signature appears largely within the CD4+ memory repertoire.

A word on this clone: Its antigen is not known.

TCRdb's copy holds only in-frame clones and misses some; the assay was immunoSEQ multiplex PCR. Of 50,000 to 65,000 clones listed, about three quarters are singletons. The V segment lost 6 bases and the J segment 8 bases; nucleotides outside the gene matches: 7. The CDR3 contains 15 residues. Germline CDR1 SGHTA, CDR2 FQGTGA. The V and J genes are TRBV7-3 and TRBJ2-1; the match to TRBD2 covers 13 bases. Sequencing used memory CD4+ T cells from blood. This receptor was obtained from an adult in good health and CMV-seropositive. The CDR3 sequence: CASSRLAGGIDEQFF. The CDR3 DNA is TGTGCCAGCAGTCGACTAGCGGGGGGAATTGATGAGCAGTTCTTC. Full variable domain (remainder filled in from reference TRBV7-3 and TRBJ2-1): GAGVSQTPSNKVTEKGKYVELRCDPISGHTALYWYRQSLGQGPEFLIYFQGTGAADDSGLPNDRFFAVRPEGSVSTLKIQRTERGDSAVYLCASSRLAGGIDEQFFGPGTRLTVL.